This TCR beta chain is drawn from a study of shared clonotypes between healthy human individuals. Both subsets, CD45RA+ naive and CD45RA-negative memory, were split from the CD4+ cells. The method was immunoSEQ multiplex PCR; TCRdb's version includes in-frame clones alone and lacks a portion of them. The table lists about 980,000 clones, around three quarters of them singletons, with approximately 1.5% in the top ten. The receptor's source is a man aged 18 to 35 in good health. Input material: memory CD4+ T cells sorted from blood. The subset here: CD45RA-negative fraction.

CDR3 DNA: TGTGCCAGCAGAATCTCGCCGTCCGGCAATCAGCCCCAGCATTTT. It is translated as CASRISPSGNQPQHF. The genes are TRBV6-5 and TRBJ1-5, with D uncertain. From germline, CDR1 is MNHEY and CDR2 SVGAGI. The CDR3 extends over 15 amino acids. Trimming cost V 6 bases and J 2 bases, with 14 bases left between them.